These 23 T cell receptor beta chains were all obtained from the same sample, sequenced in a study of blood T cell repertoires in COVID-19. Sequencing used immunoSEQ multiplex PCR; TCRdb keeps in-frame clones, though not all of them. The data hold under 500,000 clones, with around nine tenths observed a single time. Material: PBMCs or T cells enriched from blood (not recorded which). These receptors were obtained from a woman in her late teens or twenties with acute COVID-19.

As concerns this clone: A junction boundary mismatches the germline segment, possibly from a read error. The genes are TRBV7-7 and TRBJ2-5, with TRBD1 matching over 8 bases. Germline V gene lookup returns CDR1 SSHAT and CDR2 FNYEAQ (reference sequence). The CDR3 loop spans 15 amino acids. The CDR3 here is CASSPGQGGQETQYF. CDR3 coding DNA: TGTGCTAGCAGCCCTGGACAGGGAGGTCAGGAGACCCAGTACTTC. Filled out from reference TRBV7-7 and TRBJ2-5, the complete variable domain reads GAGVSQSPRYKVTKRGQDVTLRCDPISSHATLYWYQQALGQGPEFLTYFNYEAQPDKSGLPSDRFSAERPEGSISTLTIQRTEQRDSAMYRCASSPGQGGQETQYFGPGTRLLVL.

The CDR3 protein is CASRALWGHQPQHF. CDR3 DNA sequence: TGTGCCAGCAGGGCTCTCTGGGGGCATCAGCCCCAGCATTTT. The chain carries TRBV27 and TRBJ1-5; tentatively, D is TRBD1 (6 bases). The germline CDR1 and CDR2 sequences are MNHEY and SMNVEV (reference sequence). V gave up 6 bases and J gave up 5 bases, with 14 bases separating them. CDR3 length equals 14 residues.

In its sample, this clone was seen a few times. As DNA, the CDR3 is TGTGGGTCCTCGTCGGTTGGCTACACCTTC. Its translation: CGSSSVGYTF. V gene TRBV28 combines with J gene TRBJ1-2, with D hard to call. The CDR3 extends over 10 amino acids. CDR1 is MDHEN and CDR2 is SYDVKM in the germline V gene.

The chain is built from TRBV29-1 and TRBJ2-3; D may be TRBD2 (6 bases). V lost 4 bases and J 4 bases, leaving 18 bases between the germline ends. The CDR3 extends over 15 amino acids. CDR1 SQVTM and CDR2 ANQGSEA come from the germline V gene. The CDR3: CSVVWRDRGADTQYF. The CDR3 DNA reads as TGCAGCGTTGTATGGCGGGACCGAGGGGCAGATACGCAGTATTTT.

V usage is TRBV28 and J usage is TRBJ1-5, with D possibly matching TRBD1 (6 bases). This CDR3 comprises 13 residues. Germline CDR1 MDHEN, CDR2 SYDVKM. Trimming shortened V by 7 bases and J by 2 bases, and 9 bases separated the two germline ends. The CDR3 is CASIGGGNQPQHF. The CDR3 DNA reads TGTGCCAGCATAGGGGGAGGCAATCAGCCCCAGCATTTT. Full variable domain (rest looked up from reference TRBV28 and TRBJ1-5): DVKVTQSSRYLVKRTGEKVFLECVQDMDHENMFWYRQDPGLGLRLIYFSYDVKMKEKGDIPEGYSVSREKKERFSLILESASTNQTSMYLCASIGGGNQPQHFGDGTRLSIL.

V and J are TRBV3-1 (or the pseudogene TRBV3-2) and TRBJ2-5, with D unclear. CDR3 length: 15 residues. Germline V CDR1 and CDR2: LGHDT, YNNKEL (reference sequence). The germline V and J ends were trimmed by 3 bases and 7 bases, with 18 bases remaining between them. The CDR3 region is CASSQEAQVGRTQYF. In DNA, the CDR3 is TGTGCCAGCAGCCAGGAAGCCCAGGTGGGTCGGACCCAGTACTTC.

This chain connects TRBV11-2 to TRBJ1-5; D gene unclear. The CDR3 is 15 amino acids. Trimming removed 0 bases from V and 4 bases from J, with 10 bases in between. CDR1 and CDR2 (germline): SGHAT, FQNNGV. The CDR3 DNA reads as TGTGCCAGCAGCTTAGATCGAACGGGAAATCAGCCCCAGCATTTT. Translated, it gives CASSLDRTGNQPQHF.

The chain combines TRBV4-3 with TRBJ2-7; 7 nucleotides match TRBD2. Per the germline V gene, CDR1 is LGHNA and CDR2 is YSLEER. J was trimmed by 3 bases and V by 0 bases; bases with no gene match: 5. This CDR3 comprises 15 residues. The CDR3 loop is CASSQDRTSYYEQYF. As DNA, the CDR3 is TGCGCCAGCAGCCAAGATCGGACTAGTTACTACGAGCAGTACTTC.

This chain links TRBV27 with TRBJ2-7, with D possibly TRBD1 on 5 matching bases. The CDR3 length is 12 residues. In germline, CDR1 is MNHEY, CDR2 SMNVEV (reference sequence). Trimming took off 6 bases at V and 2 bases at J, with 8 bases between the two ends. CDR3 amino acids: CASSDSAYEQYF. CDR3 sequence (DNA): TGTGCCAGCAGCGACAGTGCCTACGAGCAGTACTTC.

The chain recombines TRBV10-2 with TRBJ2-7, with TRBD2 matching over 7 bases. CDR1 is WSHSY, CDR2 SAAADI, per germline. V trimming: 2 bases; J trimming: 4 bases; junction bases outside the gene matches: 2. The CDR3 totals 13 residues. The CDR3: CASSERAGYEQYF. CDR3 sequence (DNA): TGCGCCAGCAGTGAGCGAGCGGGGTACGAGCAGTACTTC.

J is TRBJ2-5 and V is TRBV28; 8 bases map to TRBD2. With 2 bases clipped from V and 3 bases from J, the junction kept 11 bases outside the gene matches. The germline V gene encodes CDR1 MDHEN and CDR2 SYDVKM. The CDR3 totals 17 residues. The DNA of the CDR3 is TGTGCCAGCAGTTTAGGGGCAGGTAGCGGGATGGAAGAGACCCAGTACTTC. This translates into CASSLGAGSGMEETQYF. The variable domain in full, with the rest retrieved from reference TRBV28 and TRBJ2-5, is DVKVTQSSRYLVKRTGEKVFLECVQDMDHENMFWYRQDPGLGLRLIYFSYDVKMKEKGDIPEGYSVSREKKERFSLILESASTNQTSMYLCASSLGAGSGMEETQYFGPGTRLLVL.

This chain uses TRBV15 with TRBJ1-2; a weak D match, TRBD1 (5 bases). From germline, CDR1 is LNHNV and CDR2 YYDKDF (reference sequence). V was clipped by 2 bases and J by 2 bases, with 12 bases between them. This CDR3 spans 15 amino acids. The CDR3 nucleotides read TGTGCCACCAGCAGATCTAACGACAGAAACTATGGCTACACCTTC. Translating it yields CATSRSNDRNYGYTF.

This chain joins TRBV9 and TRBJ2-3; 10 nucleotides line up with TRBD1. V lost 0 bases, J lost 6 bases, and 10 bases stayed unmatched. CDR1 and CDR2 from the germline V gene are SGDLS and YYNGEE. CDR3 length equals 17 residues. The CDR3 here is CASSVAGTRDRGDTQYF. CDR3 coding DNA: TGTGCCAGCAGCGTAGCTGGGACCCGGGACAGGGGTGATACGCAGTATTTT. The full variable domain, in which reference TRBV9 and TRBJ2-3 provide the parts outside the CDR3, is DSGVTQTPKHLITATGQRVTLRCSPRSGDLSVYWYQQSLDQGLQFLIQYYNGEERAKGNILERFSAQQFPDLHSELNLSSLELGDSALYFCASSVAGTRDRGDTQYFGPGTRLTVL.

In its sample, this clone was seen a few times. The chain is built from TRBV5-1 and TRBJ2-1, with TRBD1 identical over 8 bases. This CDR3 is 13 amino acids long. Germline assignment: CDR1 SGHRS and CDR2 YFSETQ. Trimming cost V 9 bases and J 1 base; bases outside gene matches: 3. The CDR3 is CATGQGSYNEQFF. The CDR3 DNA reads TGCGCCACCGGACAGGGATCCTACAATGAGCAGTTCTTC. Complete variable domain (other parts from reference TRBV5-1 and TRBJ2-1): KAGVTQTPRYLIKTRGQQVTLSCSPISGHRSVSWYQQTPGQGLQFLFEYFSETQRNKGNFPGRFSGRQFSNSRSEMNVSTLELGDSALYLCATGQGSYNEQFFGPGTRLTVL.

The CDR3 is CASSFHPSGSYEQYF. The CDR3 DNA reads as TGTGCCAGCAGCTTTCACCCTAGCGGGTCCTACGAGCAGTACTTC. This chain uses TRBV7-2 with TRBJ2-7; TRBD2 matches 8 bases. The CDR3 has 15 residues. CDR1 and CDR2 (germline): SGHTA, FQGNSA. V gave up 3 bases and J gave up 1 base; unmatched junction bases: 5.

V gene TRBV5-6 combines with J gene TRBJ2-3; TRBD1 is a possible D gene (5 bases). Germline CDR1 SGHDT, CDR2 YYEEEE. This CDR3 region has 14 residues. V was cut by 0 bases and J by 1 base, with 6 bases left in between. The CDR3 DNA reads TGTGCCAGCAGCTTGGCAGGGCGCACAGATACGCAGTATTTT. It specifies CASSLAGRTDTQYF. Full variable domain (outside the CDR3, taken from reference TRBV5-6 and TRBJ2-3): DAGVTQSPTHLIKTRGQQVTLRCSPKSGHDTVSWYQQALGQGPQFIFQYYEEEERQRGNFPDRFSGHQFPNYSSELNVNALLLGDSALYLCASSLAGRTDTQYFGPGTRLTVL.

The chain combines TRBV5-5 with TRBJ1-2, with 9 bases lining up with TRBD1. The J segment lost 0 bases and the V segment lost 3 bases, leaving 9 bases of the junction unmatched. The CDR3 is made up of 17 amino acids. From germline, CDR1 is SGHKS and CDR2 YYEKEE (reference sequence). The CDR3 reads CASSWTGQGVTNYGYTF. CDR3 bases: TGTGCCAGCAGCTGGACGGGACAGGGAGTCACTAACTATGGCTACACCTTC. The complete variable domain, with remaining parts taken from reference TRBV5-5 and TRBJ1-2, reads DAGVTQSPTHLIKTRGQQVTLRCSPISGHKSVSWYQQVLGQGPQFIFQYYEKEERGRGNFPDRFSARQFPNYSSELNVNALLLGDSALYLCASSWTGQGVTNYGYTFGSGTRLTVV.

This clone was observed once. V is TRBV29-1 and J is TRBJ1-3; D not certain. CDR3 length: 15 residues. CDR1 and CDR2 from the germline V gene are SQVTM and ANQGSEA. Trimming pared 4 bases from V and 3 bases from J, leaving 16 bases between. CDR3 region: CSVVRVGEFGNTIYF. CDR3 nucleotides: TGCAGCGTTGTTCGTGTAGGAGAGTTTGGAAACACCATATATTTT. The full variable domain, completed using reference TRBV29-1 and TRBJ1-3, is SAVISQKPSRDICQRGTSLTIQCQVDSQVTMMFWYRQQPGQSLTLIATANQGSEATYESGFVIDKFPISRPNLTFSTLTVSNMSPEDSSIYLCSVVRVGEFGNTIYFGEGSWLTVV.

The chain couples TRBV13 to TRBJ1-1, with D possibly matching TRBD1 (5 bases). This CDR3 comprises 16 residues. The V gene lost 0 bases and the J gene lost 2 bases, with 13 bases spanning the gap. The germline V gene has CDR1 PRHDT and CDR2 FYEKMQ (reference sequence). The CDR3 sequence is CASSLGGLGLNTEAFF. The CDR3 DNA reads TGTGCCAGCAGCTTAGGGGGATTGGGACTAAACACTGAAGCTTTCTTT.

This chain joins TRBV28 and TRBJ1-5; no reliable D call. The CDR3 consists of 15 residues. Germline V lookup: CDR1 MDHEN, CDR2 SYDVKM. Trimming took 2 bases from V and 2 from J, leaving 10 bases between them. CDR3 loop: CASSLMGVGNQPQHF. Written as DNA, the CDR3 is TGTGCCAGCAGTTTAATGGGAGTCGGCAATCAGCCCCAGCATTTT. The whole variable domain, filled in from reference TRBV28 and TRBJ1-5, reads DVKVTQSSRYLVKRTGEKVFLECVQDMDHENMFWYRQDPGLGLRLIYFSYDVKMKEKGDIPEGYSVSREKKERFSLILESASTNQTSMYLCASSLMGVGNQPQHFGDGTRLSIL.

The chain recombines TRBV5-8 with TRBJ2-3; TRBD2 is a possible D gene (7 bases). CDR3 length equals 15 residues. Germline V gene lookup returns CDR1 SGHTS and CDR2 YDEGEE. V lost 5 bases and J 0 bases, leaving 13 bases between the germline ends. CDR3 coding DNA: TGTGCCAGCAGTGGGGCGGGGGCTAGCACAGATACGCAGTATTTT. The encoded protein is CASSGAGASTDTQYF. The full variable domain, with the rest looked up from reference TRBV5-8 and TRBJ2-3, is EAGVTQSPTHLIKTRGQQATLRCSPISGHTSVYWYQQALGLGLQFLLWYDEGEERNRGNFPPRFSGRQFPNYSSELNVNALELEDSALYLCASSGAGASTDTQYFGPGTRLTVL.

The V call is TRBV7-9, the J call TRBJ2-1; 7 bases fit TRBD1. From germline, CDR1 is SEHNR and CDR2 FQNEAQ (reference sequence). The CDR3 runs 13 residues. V was clipped by 6 bases and J by 15 bases; unmatched bases: 14. The CDR3 here is CASRPGQENSVFF. CDR3 DNA: TGTGCCAGCAGACCAGGACAGGAGAACTCTGTGTTCTTC.

The chain recombines TRBV7-9 with TRBJ1-6; perhaps TRBD1 as D (6 bases). The CDR3 has 16 residues. V was cut by 2 bases and J by 0 bases, with 8 bases left in between. Germline CDR1 reads SEHNR; CDR2 reads FQNEAQ (reference sequence). In nucleotides, the CDR3 is TGTGCCAGCAGCTTAACAGGGAACTCCTATAATTCACCCCTCCACTTT. Its translation is CASSLTGNSYNSPLHF.